Shown below are 5 T cell receptor beta chains from a single sample sequenced in a study of T cells in localized non-small cell lung cancer. Assay: immunoSEQ multiplex PCR; the TCRdb copy retains only in-frame clones and omits some. Of around 64,000 clones in the sample, roughly 90% are singletons; the top ten hold 20%. The sample was peripheral blood, taken before any cancer treatment. Receptors were obtained from a man aged 35-69 years with stage I lung adenocarcinoma.

The DNA of the CDR3 is TGTGCCAGCTGTAGGGAGGCGGGGACCTCCTACGAGCAGTACTTC. Protein product: CASCREAGTSYEQYF. This chain joins TRBV2 and TRBJ2-7; perhaps TRBD2 as D (6 bases). Per the germline V gene, CDR1 is SNHLY and CDR2 is FYNNEI. V gave up 8 bases and J gave up 0 bases, with 17 bases separating them. The CDR3 runs to 15 residues.

The chain couples TRBV28 to TRBJ1-4; no firm D call. Trimming pared 5 bases from V and 4 bases from J, leaving 11 bases between. The germline V gene has CDR1 MDHEN and CDR2 SYDVKM. This CDR3 is 14 amino acids long. CDR3 bases: TGTGCCAGCAGTGCCCCTCCGAATAATGAAAAACTGTTTTTT. Its translation: CASSAPPNNEKLFF. Together with reference TRBV28 and TRBJ1-4, the CDR3 gives the full variable domain: DVKVTQSSRYLVKRTGEKVFLECVQDMDHENMFWYRQDPGLGLRLIYFSYDVKMKEKGDIPEGYSVSREKKERFSLILESASTNQTSMYLCASSAPPNNEKLFFGSGTQLSVL.

This sequence joins TRBV5-1 and TRBJ2-5; 14 nucleotides align to TRBD2. The CDR3 is made up of 17 amino acids. Germline CDR1 is SGHRS and CDR2 is YFSETQ. Germline trimming cut 4 bases from V and 5 bases from J; bases unmatched to any gene: 10. The CDR3 reads CASSIGTSGSVDETQYF. The CDR3 nucleotides read TGCGCCAGCAGCATAGGGACTAGCGGGAGTGTTGACGAGACCCAGTACTTC.

The J gene is TRBJ2-7, the V gene TRBV11-2, with 8 bases identical to TRBD1. Trimming took 0 bases from V and 3 from J; bases not matched to a gene: 4. This CDR3 spans 15 amino acids. Germline CDR1 is SGHAT and CDR2 is FQNNGV. CDR3 DNA: TGTGCCAGCAGCTTAGAGGCAGGGGGCGTCTACGAGCAGTACTTC. Its protein is CASSLEAGGVYEQYF.

Only a few counts were recorded for this clone. The chain recombines TRBV7-2 with TRBJ1-2; 7 nucleotides agree with TRBD1. This CDR3 has 13 amino acids. V was clipped by 3 bases and J by 7 bases; unmatched bases: 5. Germline CDR1 is SGHTA and CDR2 is FQGNSA. CDR3 protein: CASSFGPGGGYTF. DNA of the CDR3: TGTGCCAGCAGCTTTGGGCCAGGGGGTGGCTACACCTTC.